This T cell receptor beta chain was retrieved from a study of blood T cell repertoires in COVID-19. Study-level background: Sites across the United States, Italy and Spain contributed samples from acute and convalescent COVID-19. PBMCs, B-cell-depleted T cells, or T cells provided the cDNA or gDNA that made up the material.

In the original processing: It was from reference gene primer amplification that nucleated cell counts were estimated. TCRdb keeps only in-frame clones here, not all; method: immunoSEQ multiplex PCR. V and J calls and clone size are copied from that table; D and trimming were computed from the DNA. The repertoire holds more than 250,000 clones, with around 82% as singletons. The germline V gene encodes CDR1 MGHDK and CDR2 SYGVNS. The CDR3 loop spans 17 amino acids. V lost 1 base and J 3 bases, leaving 16 bases between the germline ends. The chain uses TRBV25-1 and TRBJ1-3; D is possibly TRBD1 (5 bases). This TCR was recovered from a woman between 50 and 59 years old with acute or convalescent COVID-19. Sequenced material: peripheral blood. The CDR3 region is CASSELGGTNLGNTIYF. Written as DNA, the CDR3 is TGTGCCAGCAGTGAATTGGGGGGGACCAATCTTGGAAACACCATATATTTT.